The T cell receptor beta chain under discussion was sequenced for a study of blood T cell repertoires in COVID-19. Seattle's cohort entered during active infection and was followed longitudinally. This CDR3 contains 15 residues. V was pared by 5 bases and J by 8 bases, with 9 bases of the junction left unmatched. Germline-derived CDR1 and CDR2 are MNHEY and SMNVEV (reference sequence). The repertoire was sequenced with immunoSEQ multiplex PCR; TCRdb's copy has only in-frame clones and lacks some. The sample yields 220,000 or so clones, about 93% seen once. The clonotype originates from a man aged 60 to 69 with COVID-19, enrolled during active disease. This chain connects TRBV27 to TRBJ1-6, with 7 bases identical to TRBD1. The sequenced sample was peripheral blood. The CDR3 DNA is TGTGCCAGCAGTCCACGACAGGGACTGTATTCACCCCTCCACTTT. Its translation is CASSPRQGLYSPLHF.